Presented here are 16 T cell receptor beta chains from one specimen sequenced in a study of blood T cell repertoires in COVID-19. Using immunoSEQ multiplex PCR, the repertoire was profiled, and TCRdb retains in-frame clones only, with some absent. The sample comprises 200,000 to 300,000 clones, just over 85% of which are singletons, and 1.3% to 1.5% rests with the top ten. Specimen: peripheral blood. These receptors originate from a man at least 80 years old with acute or convalescent COVID-19.

The genes are TRBV3-1 (or the pseudogene TRBV3-2) and TRBJ1-1, with D perhaps matching TRBD1 (5 bases). V lost 5 bases and J 4 bases, leaving 14 bases between the germline ends. The CDR3 has 14 residues. Germline loops: CDR1 LGHDT, CDR2 YNNKEL (reference sequence). This chain's CDR3 is CASSGAQGGTEAFF. The CDR3 DNA reads TGTGCCAGCAGCGGGGCCCAGGGAGGCACTGAAGCTTTCTTT.

The V and J genes are TRBV2 and TRBJ1-2; D uncertain. Germline V gives CDR1 SNHLY, CDR2 FYNNEI. Trimming shortened V by 2 bases and J by 0 bases, and 4 bases separated the two germline ends. CDR3 length equals 13 residues. The CDR3 protein is CASSESANYGYTF. The CDR3 nucleotides are TGTGCCAGCAGTGAATCAGCTAACTATGGCTACACCTTC. The variable domain in full, completed from reference TRBV2 and TRBJ1-2, reads EPEVTQTPSHQVTQMGQEVILRCVPISNHLYFYWYRQILGQKVEFLVSFYNNEISEKSEIFDDQFSVERPDGSNFTLKIRSTKLEDSAMYFCASSESANYGYTFGSGTRLTVV.

The chain joins TRBV5-8 to TRBJ2-7; TRBD2 aligns across 7 bases. This CDR3 has 16 amino acids. Trimming took 3 bases from V and 2 from J; bases not matched to a gene: 11. Per the germline V gene, CDR1 is SGHTS and CDR2 is YDEGEE. CDR3 residues: CASSSRTRGKPYEQYF. The CDR3 coding sequence is TGTGCCAGCAGCTCTAGGACTAGAGGTAAACCCTACGAGCAGTACTTC.

The chain uses TRBV18 and TRBJ2-7; TRBD1 aligns across 11 bases. This CDR3 spans 17 amino acids. The germline CDR1 and CDR2 sequences are KGHSH and LQKENI. J gave up 2 bases and V 3 bases, and 9 bases lay outside the gene matches. In DNA form, the CDR3 reads TGTGCCAGCTCACCGCCGAGGACAGGGGGCCAGCCCTACGAGCAGTACTTC. As protein: CASSPPRTGGQPYEQYF.

This rearrangement joins TRBV27 to TRBJ2-7; D uncertain. The germline CDR1 and CDR2 sequences are MNHEY and SMNVEV (reference sequence). The CDR3 runs 14 residues. Between the trimmed V and J ends, which lost 2 bases and 0 bases, there was a span of 8 bases. CDR3 DNA sequence: TGTGCCAGCAGTTTACGGCGGAGCTCCTACGAGCAGTACTTC. Translation: CASSLRRSSYEQYF.

This chain links TRBV6-1 with TRBJ2-2; a possible D gene is TRBD1 (6 bases). The CDR3 contains 15 residues. With 2 bases removed from V and 6 bases from J, the gap between germline ends came to 13 bases. Germline-derived CDR1 and CDR2 are MNHNS and SASEGT. The CDR3 bases are TGTGCCAGCAGTGAAAAAGGGGGTGCCGCCGGGGAGCTGTTTTTT. Translated, it gives CASSEKGGAAGELFF.

This clone showed up just once. The chain links TRBV6-6 to TRBJ1-3; TRBD1 matches 7 bases. The CDR3 is made up of 17 amino acids. Germline V gene lookup returns CDR1 MNHNY and CDR2 SVGAGI (reference sequence). J lost 0 bases, V lost 5 bases, and 10 bases had no gene match. Written as DNA, the CDR3 is TGTGCCAGCAGTCCGCAAATACAGGGGTCCTCTGGAAACACCATATATTTT. The encoded protein is CASSPQIQGSSGNTIYF.

CDR3 coding DNA: TGTGCCAGCAGCCTACCCTCTGGAGGAGATACGCAGTATTTT. This gives the protein CASSLPSGGDTQYF. This chain joins TRBV3-1 (or the pseudogene TRBV3-2) and TRBJ2-3, with D tentatively TRBD2 (5 bases). This CDR3 spans 14 amino acids. CDR1 LGHDT and CDR2 YNNKEL come from the germline V gene (reference sequence). Trimming pared 4 bases from V and 5 bases from J, leaving 13 bases between.

The V gene is TRBV3-1 (or the pseudogene TRBV3-2), the J gene TRBJ1-2, with 10 bases fitting TRBD1. The V segment lost 4 bases and the J segment 4 bases; nucleotides outside the gene matches: 6. This CDR3 contains 15 residues. From germline, CDR1 is LGHDT and CDR2 YNNKEL (reference sequence). CDR3 DNA: TGTGCCAGCAGCCGACAGGGGGCCTCTAGCTATGGCTACACCTTC. Amino acids: CASSRQGASSYGYTF.

The chain couples TRBV7-3 to TRBJ2-1; TRBD2 aligns across 12 bases. The CDR3 has 16 amino acids. The germline V gene encodes CDR1 SGHTA and CDR2 FQGTGA. V was clipped by 5 bases and J by 5 bases; unmatched bases: 7. The CDR3 region is CASSVTRLAGDNEQFF. The CDR3 region has the DNA TGTGCCAGCAGCGTCACCCGACTAGCGGGAGACAATGAGCAGTTCTTC.

The V gene is TRBV6-5, the J gene TRBJ2-2; D perhaps matches TRBD2 (6 bases). The CDR3 sequence is 15 residues long. Germline lookup yields CDR1 MNHEY and CDR2 SVGAGI. The V gene lost 6 bases and the J gene lost 5 bases, with 16 bases spanning the gap. The CDR3 nucleotides read TGTGCCAGCAGCGAGATCGGGACTCCTACCGGGGAGCTGTTTTTT. Amino acid sequence: CASSEIGTPTGELFF.

The rearrangement uses TRBV11-2 and TRBJ2-7, with D possibly TRBD1 on 5 matching bases. V lost 5 bases and J lost 0, with 8 bases in between. Germline-derived CDR1 and CDR2 are SGHAT and FQNNGV. This CDR3 contains 13 residues. Here the CDR3 DNA reads TGTGCCAGCAGCCCACAGGTCTCCTACGAGCAGTACTTC. The encoded protein is CASSPQVSYEQYF.

This chain connects TRBV7-3 to TRBJ2-3, with no clear D. The germline V gene has CDR1 SGHTA and CDR2 FQGTGA. Trimming pared 2 bases from V and 8 bases from J, leaving 11 bases between. The CDR3 totals 13 residues. The CDR3 reads CASSLEPGGTQYF. The CDR3 DNA sequence: TGTGCCAGCAGCTTAGAACCCGGTGGTACGCAGTATTTT.

CDR3 sequence: CASSLGRGQDNSPLHF. In DNA, the CDR3 is TGTGCCAGCAGCTTAGGGCGGGGACAGGATAATTCACCCCTCCACTTT. V and J are TRBV7-9 and TRBJ1-6; 8 bases agree with TRBD1. This CDR3 comprises 16 residues. Germline V gene data show CDR1 as SEHNR and CDR2 as FQNEAQ (reference sequence). V shed 1 base, J shed 5 bases, and the junction held 4 bases outside the gene matches. The full variable domain, its missing parts supplied by reference TRBV7-9 and TRBJ1-6, is DTGVSQNPRHKITKRGQNVTFRCDPISEHNRLYWYRQTLGQGPEFLTYFQNEAQLEKSRLLSDRFSAERPKGSFSTLEIQRTEQGDSAMYLCASSLGRGQDNSPLHFGNGTRLTVT.

This chain connects TRBV6-1 to TRBJ2-7; perhaps TRBD1 as D (5 bases). The CDR3 has 14 amino acids. V was cut by 1 base and J by 2 bases, with 9 bases left in between. Germline loops: CDR1 MNHNS, CDR2 SASEGT. The CDR3 bases are TGTGCCAGCAGTGAAGTAGGACAAACCTACGAGCAGTACTTC. It codes for CASSEVGQTYEQYF.

The rearrangement joins TRBV11-2 to TRBJ2-5; 8 bases agree with TRBD1. Germline lookup yields CDR1 SGHAT and CDR2 FQNNGV. V dropped 3 bases and J dropped 5; count of bases not matched to a gene: 8. The CDR3 totals 15 residues. CDR3 nucleotide sequence: TGTGCCAGCAGCTTTCAGGGGGCCGTAGGGGAGACCCAGTACTTC. Amino acids: CASSFQGAVGETQYF.